This TCR beta chain derives from a study of blood T cell repertoires in COVID-19. Study in general: In each case, the material was cDNA or gDNA derived from T cells, B-cell-depleted T cells, or PBMCs.

During active infection, Seattle patients enrolled and were then monitored through disease. Original data processing: Amplification of reference gene primers was used by the study to estimate nucleated cell counts. Profiled with immunoSEQ multiplex PCR; TCRdb holds only in-frame clones, not every one. V and J calls and clone size come straight from that table; D and trimming were deduced from the DNA. Seen here are around 140,000 clones, 75% to 90% observed once, and the top ten hold 4.3%. Germline assignment: CDR1 SGDLS and CDR2 YYNGEE. With 0 bases clipped from V and 5 bases from J, the junction kept 12 bases outside the gene matches. The CDR3 contains 17 residues.

The sequencing input was peripheral blood. This rearrangement joins TRBV9 to TRBJ2-7; TRBD2 agrees at 9 bases. This sequence was found in a man aged 55 to 70 with COVID-19, enrolled during active disease. The CDR3 protein is CASSVGVAGARANEQYF. Written as DNA, the CDR3 is TGTGCCAGCAGCGTAGGGGTAGCGGGGGCCCGAGCGAACGAGCAGTACTTC.